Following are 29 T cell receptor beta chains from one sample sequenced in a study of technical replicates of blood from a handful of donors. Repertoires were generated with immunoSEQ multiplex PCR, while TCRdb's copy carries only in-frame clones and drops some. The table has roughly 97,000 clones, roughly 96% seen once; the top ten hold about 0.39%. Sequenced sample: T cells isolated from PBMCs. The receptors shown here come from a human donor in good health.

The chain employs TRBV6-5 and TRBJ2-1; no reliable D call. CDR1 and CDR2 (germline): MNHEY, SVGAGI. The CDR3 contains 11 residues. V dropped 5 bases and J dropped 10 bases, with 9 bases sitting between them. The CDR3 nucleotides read TGTGCCAGCAGTCAACGTGAGGAGCAGTTCTTC. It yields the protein CASSQREEQFF.

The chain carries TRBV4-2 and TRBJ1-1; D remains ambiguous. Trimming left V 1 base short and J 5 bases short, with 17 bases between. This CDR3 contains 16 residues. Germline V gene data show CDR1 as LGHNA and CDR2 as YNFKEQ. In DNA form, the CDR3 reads TGTGCCAGCAGCCAAGCTCTTGGGGAGCCGGGGACTGAAGCTTTCTTT. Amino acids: CASSQALGEPGTEAFF.

CDR3 in amino acids: CASGVWRQEQYF. As DNA, the CDR3 is TGTGCCAGCGGGGTTTGGAGGCAGGAGCAGTACTTC. This chain uses TRBV2 with TRBJ2-5; TRBD2 might be the D (5 bases). Germline loops: CDR1 SNHLY, CDR2 FYNNEI. The CDR3 has 12 residues. V was shortened by 8 bases and J by 11 bases, with 18 bases between the two germline ends.

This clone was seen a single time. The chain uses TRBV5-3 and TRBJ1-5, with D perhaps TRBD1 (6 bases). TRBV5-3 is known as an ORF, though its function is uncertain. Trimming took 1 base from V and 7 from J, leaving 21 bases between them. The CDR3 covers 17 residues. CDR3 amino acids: CARSLPKTGCVEQPQHF. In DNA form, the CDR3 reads TGTGCCAGAAGCTTGCCCAAGACAGGATGCGTGGAGCAGCCCCAGCATTTT.

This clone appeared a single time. CDR3 nucleotides: TGTGCCAGCAGTCAGCGGGGGTTCACTGAAGCTTTCTTT. It specifies CASSQRGFTEAFF. The rearrangement links TRBV25-1 to TRBJ1-1; tentative D call: TRBD1 (5 bases). V lost 5 bases, J lost 4 bases, and 11 bases lay in between. In germline, CDR1 is MGHDK, CDR2 SYGVNS. The CDR3 covers 13 residues.

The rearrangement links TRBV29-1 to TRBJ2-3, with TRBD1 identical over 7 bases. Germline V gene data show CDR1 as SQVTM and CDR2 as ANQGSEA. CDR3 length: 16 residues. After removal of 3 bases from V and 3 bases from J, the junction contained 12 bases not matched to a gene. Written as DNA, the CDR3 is TGCAGCGTTGACCTAGGACAGGTGAGAGGTACAGATACGCAGTATTTT. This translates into CSVDLGQVRGTDTQYF.

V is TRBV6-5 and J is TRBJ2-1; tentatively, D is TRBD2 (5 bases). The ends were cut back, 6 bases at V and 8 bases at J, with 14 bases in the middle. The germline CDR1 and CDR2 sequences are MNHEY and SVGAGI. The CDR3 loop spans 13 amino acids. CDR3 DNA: TGTGCCAGCAGAACTACTAGTTACGATGAGCAGTTCTTC. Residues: CASRTTSYDEQFF.

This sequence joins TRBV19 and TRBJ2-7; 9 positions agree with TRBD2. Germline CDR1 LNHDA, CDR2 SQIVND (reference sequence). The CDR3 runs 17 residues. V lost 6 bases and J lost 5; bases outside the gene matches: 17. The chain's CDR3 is CASSPTPLAGGINEQYF. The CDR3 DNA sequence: TGTGCCAGTAGCCCAACCCCACTAGCGGGTGGGATCAACGAGCAGTACTTC.

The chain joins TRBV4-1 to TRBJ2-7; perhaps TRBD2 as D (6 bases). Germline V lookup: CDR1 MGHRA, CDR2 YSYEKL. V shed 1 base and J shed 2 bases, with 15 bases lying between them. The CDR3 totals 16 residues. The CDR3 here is CASSQGSGSGPYEQYF. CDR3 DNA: TGCGCCAGCAGCCAAGGAAGTGGTAGCGGTCCCTACGAGCAGTACTTC.

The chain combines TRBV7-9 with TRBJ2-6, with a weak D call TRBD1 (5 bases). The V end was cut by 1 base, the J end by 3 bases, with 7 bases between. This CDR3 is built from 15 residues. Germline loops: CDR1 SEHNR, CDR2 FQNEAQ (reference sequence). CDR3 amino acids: CASSLGGVGANVLTF. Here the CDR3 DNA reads TGTGCCAGCAGCTTAGGGGGCGTTGGGGCCAACGTCCTGACTTTC.

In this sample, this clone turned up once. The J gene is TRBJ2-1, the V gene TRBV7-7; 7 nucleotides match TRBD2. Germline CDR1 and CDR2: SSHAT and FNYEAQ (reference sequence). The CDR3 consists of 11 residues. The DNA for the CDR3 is TGTGCTTCTAGCGGAGGCAATGAGCAGTTCTTC. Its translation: CASSGGNEQFF.

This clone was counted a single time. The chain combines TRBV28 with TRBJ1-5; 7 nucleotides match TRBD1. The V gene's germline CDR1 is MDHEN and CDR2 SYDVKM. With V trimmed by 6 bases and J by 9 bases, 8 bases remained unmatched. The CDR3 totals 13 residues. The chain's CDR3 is CASSLQGQLPQHF. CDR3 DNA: TGTGCCAGCAGCCTACAGGGGCAGCTGCCCCAGCATTTT.

The CDR3 region is CAWSAGQGDQPQHF. The CDR3 region has the DNA TGTGCCTGGAGCGCGGGACAGGGGGACCAGCCCCAGCATTTT. The V call is TRBV30, the J call TRBJ1-5, with 11 bases identical to TRBD1. The CDR3 totals 14 residues. Germline V lookup: CDR1 GTSNPN, CDR2 SVGIG (reference sequence). The V segment lost 3 bases and the J segment 7 bases; nucleotides outside the gene matches: 5. Variable domain in full (rest from reference TRBV30 and TRBJ1-5): SQTIHQWPATLVQPVGSPLSLECTVEGTSNPNLYWYRQAAGRGLQLLFYSVGIGQISSEVPQNLSASRPQDRQFILSSKKLLLSDSGFYLCAWSAGQGDQPQHFGDGTRLSIL.

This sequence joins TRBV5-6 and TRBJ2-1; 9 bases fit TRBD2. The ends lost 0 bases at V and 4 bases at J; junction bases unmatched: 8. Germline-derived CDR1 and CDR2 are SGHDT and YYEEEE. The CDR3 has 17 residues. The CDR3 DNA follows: TGTGCCAGCAGCTTGGTAGCGGGAGAACTGGTATACAATGAGCAGTTCTTC. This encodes CASSLVAGELVYNEQFF.

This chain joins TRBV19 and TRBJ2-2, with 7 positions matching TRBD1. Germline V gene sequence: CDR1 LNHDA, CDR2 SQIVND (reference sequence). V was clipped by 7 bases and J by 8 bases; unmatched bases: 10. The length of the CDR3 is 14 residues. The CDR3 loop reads CASTPGQVGGELFF. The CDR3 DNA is TGTGCCAGTACTCCCGGACAGGTTGGGGGGGAGCTGTTTTTT.

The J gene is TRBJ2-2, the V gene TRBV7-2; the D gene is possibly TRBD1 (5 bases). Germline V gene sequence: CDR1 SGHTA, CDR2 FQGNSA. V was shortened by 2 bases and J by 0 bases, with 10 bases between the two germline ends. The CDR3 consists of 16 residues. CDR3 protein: CASSLQGGTNTGELFF. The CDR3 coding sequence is TGTGCCAGCAGCTTACAGGGTGGGACGAACACCGGGGAGCTGTTTTTT.

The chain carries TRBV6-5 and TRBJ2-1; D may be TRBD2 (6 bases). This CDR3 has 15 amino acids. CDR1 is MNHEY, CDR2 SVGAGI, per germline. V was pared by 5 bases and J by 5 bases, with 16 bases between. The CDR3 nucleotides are TGTGCCAGCAGTCGGGCAGGGACTCACAACAATGAGCAGTTCTTC. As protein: CASSRAGTHNNEQFF.

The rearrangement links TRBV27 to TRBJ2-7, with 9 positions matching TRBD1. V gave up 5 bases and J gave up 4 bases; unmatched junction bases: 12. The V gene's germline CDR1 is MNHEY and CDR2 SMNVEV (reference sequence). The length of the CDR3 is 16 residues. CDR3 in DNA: TGTGCCAGCAGTATTCTTCCCGGGACAGGGCGGTACGAGCAGTACTTC. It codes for CASSILPGTGRYEQYF.

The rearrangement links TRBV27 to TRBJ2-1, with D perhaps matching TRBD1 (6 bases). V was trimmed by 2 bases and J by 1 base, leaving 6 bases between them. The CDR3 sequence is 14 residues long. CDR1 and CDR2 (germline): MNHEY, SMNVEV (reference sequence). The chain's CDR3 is CASSLTGSYNEQFF. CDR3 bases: TGTGCCAGCAGTTTAACAGGGTCCTACAATGAGCAGTTCTTC.

The CDR3 here is CASWGGEVNTEAFF. The CDR3 coding sequence is TGTGCCAGCTGGGGGGGGGAGGTGAACACTGAAGCTTTCTTT. The J gene is TRBJ1-1, the V gene TRBV5-4; maybe TRBD1 (5 bases). The CDR3 runs 14 residues. V dropped 7 bases and J dropped 0 bases, with 13 bases sitting between them. Germline V gives CDR1 SGHNT, CDR2 YYREEE (reference sequence).

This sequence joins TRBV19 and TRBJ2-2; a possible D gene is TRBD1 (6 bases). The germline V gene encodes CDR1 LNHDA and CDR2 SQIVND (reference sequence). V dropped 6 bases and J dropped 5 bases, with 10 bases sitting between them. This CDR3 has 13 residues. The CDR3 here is CASSPDRTGELFF. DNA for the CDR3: TGTGCCAGTAGCCCAGACAGGACCGGGGAGCTGTTTTTT.

The CDR3 DNA is TGTGCCAGCAGCGTAGGTAGTGCCTACGAGCAGTACTTC. Protein: CASSVGSAYEQYF. The chain uses TRBV9 and TRBJ2-7, with no clear D. The CDR3 is 13 residues long. Germline V gene data show CDR1 as SGDLS and CDR2 as YYNGEE. V was cut by 0 bases and J by 2 bases, with 6 bases left in between. Full variable domain (rest looked up from reference TRBV9 and TRBJ2-7): DSGVTQTPKHLITATGQRVTLRCSPRSGDLSVYWYQQSLDQGLQFLIQYYNGEERAKGNILERFSAQQFPDLHSELNLSSLELGDSALYFCASSVGSAYEQYFGPGTRLTVT.

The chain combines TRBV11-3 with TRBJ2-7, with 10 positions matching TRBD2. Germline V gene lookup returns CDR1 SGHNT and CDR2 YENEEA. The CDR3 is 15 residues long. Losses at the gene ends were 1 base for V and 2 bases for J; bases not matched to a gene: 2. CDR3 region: CASSLGAGGTYEQYF. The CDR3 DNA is TGTGCCAGCAGCTTAGGAGCGGGAGGGACCTACGAGCAGTACTTC.

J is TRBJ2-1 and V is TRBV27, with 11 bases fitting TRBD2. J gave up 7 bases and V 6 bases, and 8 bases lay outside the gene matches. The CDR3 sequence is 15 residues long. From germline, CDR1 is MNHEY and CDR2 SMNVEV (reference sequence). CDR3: CASSLTSGNVNEQFF. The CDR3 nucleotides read TGTGCCAGCAGCCTGACTAGCGGGAATGTGAATGAGCAGTTCTTC.

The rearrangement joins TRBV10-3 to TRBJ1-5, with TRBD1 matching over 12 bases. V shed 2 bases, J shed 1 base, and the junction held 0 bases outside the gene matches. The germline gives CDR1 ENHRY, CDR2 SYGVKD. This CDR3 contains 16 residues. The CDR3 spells CAISEGTGGSNQPQHF. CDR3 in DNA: TGTGCCATCAGTGAGGGGACAGGGGGCAGCAATCAGCCCCAGCATTTT.

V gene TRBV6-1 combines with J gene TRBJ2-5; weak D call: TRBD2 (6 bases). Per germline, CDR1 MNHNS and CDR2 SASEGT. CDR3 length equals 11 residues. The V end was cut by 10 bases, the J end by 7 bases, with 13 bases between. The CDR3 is CATSGVGTQYF. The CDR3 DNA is TGTGCCACCTCGGGGGTGGGGACCCAGTACTTC.

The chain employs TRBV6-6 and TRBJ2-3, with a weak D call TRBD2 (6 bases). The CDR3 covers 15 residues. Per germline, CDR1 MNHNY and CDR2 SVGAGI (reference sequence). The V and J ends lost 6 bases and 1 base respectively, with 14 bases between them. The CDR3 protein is CASRMTREGTDTQYF. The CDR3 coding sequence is TGTGCCAGCAGGATGACAAGGGAGGGCACAGATACGCAGTATTTT.

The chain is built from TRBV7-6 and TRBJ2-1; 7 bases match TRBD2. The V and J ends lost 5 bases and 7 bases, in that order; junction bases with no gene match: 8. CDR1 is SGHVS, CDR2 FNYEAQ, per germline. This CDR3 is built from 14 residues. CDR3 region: CASSPRLASNEQFF. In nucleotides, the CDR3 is TGTGCCAGCAGCCCTCGACTAGCTTCAAATGAGCAGTTCTTC.

CDR3 in DNA: TGTGCCAGTAGTACCCCGGGACAGGGTTTTAACGAGCAGTACTTC. Amino acid sequence: CASSTPGQGFNEQYF. The chain has TRBV19 and TRBJ2-7, with TRBD1 identical over 9 bases. There are 15 residues in the CDR3. Germline loops: CDR1 LNHDA, CDR2 SQIVND (reference sequence). V was clipped by 4 bases and J by 5 bases; unmatched bases: 9.